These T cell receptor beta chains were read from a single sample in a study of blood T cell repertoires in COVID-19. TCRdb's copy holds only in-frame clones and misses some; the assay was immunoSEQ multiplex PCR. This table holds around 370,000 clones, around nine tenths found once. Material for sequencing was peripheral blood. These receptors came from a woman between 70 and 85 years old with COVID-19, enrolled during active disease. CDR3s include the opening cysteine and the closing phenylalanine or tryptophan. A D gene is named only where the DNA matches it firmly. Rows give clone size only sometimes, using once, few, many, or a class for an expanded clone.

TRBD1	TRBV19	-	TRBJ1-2	CASSMSGTGRKYGYTF	TGTGCCAGTAGTATGTCCGGGACAGGGAGGAAGTATGGCTACACCTTC
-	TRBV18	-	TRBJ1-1	CASLGYTEAFF	TGTGCCAGCCTCGGGTACACTGAAGCTTTCTTT
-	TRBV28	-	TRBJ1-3	CASSLFQGSGNTIYF	TGTGCCAGCAGTTTATTTCAGGGCTCAGGAAACACCATATATTTT
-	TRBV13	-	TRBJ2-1	CASSPYNEQFF	TGTGCCAGCAGCCCGTACAATGAGCAGTTCTTC
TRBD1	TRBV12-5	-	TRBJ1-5	CASGYPGQGYNQPQHF	TGTGCTAGTGGTTACCCGGGACAGGGCTACAATCAGCCCCAGCATTTT
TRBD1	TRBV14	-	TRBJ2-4	CASSSRDRDPAKNIQYF	TGTGCCAGCAGCTCCCGGGACAGGGATCCCGCCAAAAACATTCAGTACTTC
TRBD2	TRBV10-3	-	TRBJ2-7	CAAQIAGGRYEQYF	TGTGCCGCGCAGATAGCGGGGGGGCGCTACGAGCAGTACTTC
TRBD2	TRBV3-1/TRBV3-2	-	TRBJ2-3	CASSQVISGGASVDTQYF	TGTGCCAGCAGCCAAGTCATCAGCGGGGGGGCCTCGGTTGATACGCAGTATTTT
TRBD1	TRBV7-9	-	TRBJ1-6	CASSPRTGKNSPLHF	TGTGCCAGCAGCCCCCGGACAGGGAAGAATTCACCCCTCCACTTT
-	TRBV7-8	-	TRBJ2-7	CASSRDPRPHEQYF	TGTGCCAGCAGCCGAGATCCTAGACCCCACGAGCAGTACTTC
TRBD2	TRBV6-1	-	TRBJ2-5	CASSVLRLAGDQETQYF	TGTGCCAGCAGTGTACTTAGACTAGCGGGGGACCAAGAGACCCAGTACTTC
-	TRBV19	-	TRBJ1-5	CASSIPSWDSYSNQPQHF	TGTGCCAGTAGTATACCATCGTGGGACTCCTATAGCAATCAGCCCCAGCATTTT
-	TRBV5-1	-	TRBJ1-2	CASSLDATQGYTF	TGCGCCAGCAGCTTGGACGCCACACAAGGCTACACCTTC
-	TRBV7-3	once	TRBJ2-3	CASSLPGTDTQYF	TGTGCCAGCAGCCTTCCTGGCACAGATACGCAGTATTTT
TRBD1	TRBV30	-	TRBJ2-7	CAWSHGQGVYEQYF	TGTGCCTGGAGTCACGGACAGGGAGTCTACGAGCAGTACTTC
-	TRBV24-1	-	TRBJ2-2	CATSDLRGKMAGELFF	TGTGCCACCAGTGATTTGCGGGGTAAAATGGCCGGGGAGCTGTTTTTT
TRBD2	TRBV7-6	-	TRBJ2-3	CASSAGGGDTQYF	TGTGCCAGCAGTGCGGGGGGCGGAGATACGCAGTATTTT
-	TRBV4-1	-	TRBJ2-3	CASSQDAFTDTQYF	TGCGCCAGCAGCCAAGATGCGTTCACAGATACGCAGTATTTT
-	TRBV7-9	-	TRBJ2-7	CASSIQGTRYEQYF	TGTGCCAGCAGCATACAGGGTACGCGGTACGAGCAGTACTTC
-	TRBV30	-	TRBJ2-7	CAWATGPEQYF	TGTGCCTGGGCCACAGGGCCCGAGCAGTACTTC
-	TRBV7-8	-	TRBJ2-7	CASSQDRNYEQYF	TGTGCCAGCAGCCAAGACAGGAATTACGAGCAGTACTTC
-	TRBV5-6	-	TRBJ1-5	CASSLEYSGAGQPQHF	TGTGCCAGCAGCTTAGAGTATTCAGGGGCCGGCCAGCCCCAGCATTTT
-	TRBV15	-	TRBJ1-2	CATSRDSRANYGYTF	TGTGCCACCAGCAGAGATAGCAGGGCGAACTATGGCTACACCTTC
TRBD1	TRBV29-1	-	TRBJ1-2	CSVLDPDRFAYGYTF	TGCAGCGTCCTCGACCCGGACAGGTTCGCCTATGGCTACACCTTC
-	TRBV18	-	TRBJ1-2	CASSPDRNHGYTF	TGTGCCAGCTCCCCCGACAGGAATCATGGCTACACCTTC
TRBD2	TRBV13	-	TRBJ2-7	CASSLDRTSGYEQYF	TGTGCCAGCAGCTTGGACCGGACTAGCGGTTACGAGCAGTACTTC
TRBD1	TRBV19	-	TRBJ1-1	CASRGQGVTEAFF	TGTGCCAGTAGGGGACAGGGTGTCACTGAAGCTTTCTTT
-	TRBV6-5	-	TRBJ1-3	CASSFQGPGNTIYF	TGTGCCAGCAGTTTCCAGGGCCCCGGAAACACCATATATTTT
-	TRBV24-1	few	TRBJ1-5	CATRGGAGNQPQHF	TGTGCCACCAGAGGAGGGGCGGGCAATCAGCCCCAGCATTTT
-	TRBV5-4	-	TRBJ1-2	CASSELTAYGYTF	TGTGCCAGCAGTGAATTGACAGCCTATGGCTACACCTTC
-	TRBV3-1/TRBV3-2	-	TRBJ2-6	CASSHRHGPGLYSGANVLTF	TGTGCCAGCAGCCACCGACACGGGCCAGGGCTTTACTCTGGGGCCAACGTCCTGACTTTC
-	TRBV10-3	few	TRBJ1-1	CAISESGRGTEAFF	TGTGCCATCAGTGAGTCGGGCAGGGGCACTGAAGCTTTCTTT
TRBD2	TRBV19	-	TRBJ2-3	CASNSGGAGTDTQYF	TGTGCCAGTAACTCCGGGGGGGCAGGGACAGATACGCAGTATTTT
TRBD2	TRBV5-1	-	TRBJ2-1	CASSPGTSGAGVF	TGCGCCAGCAGCCCTGGGACTAGCGGGGCCGGGGTCTTC
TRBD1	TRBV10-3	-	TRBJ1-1	CAIKGQGLSNTEAFF	TGTGCCATCAAGGGACAGGGACTTTCGAACACTGAAGCTTTCTTT
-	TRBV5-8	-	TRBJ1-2	CASSDRQAYGYTF	TGTGCCAGCAGCGACCGACAGGCCTATGGCTACACCTTC
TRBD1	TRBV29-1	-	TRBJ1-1	CSVGPGQGNTEAFF	TGCAGCGTTGGACCGGGACAGGGGAACACTGAAGCTTTCTTT
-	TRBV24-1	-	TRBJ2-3	CATSETGLRDTQYF	TGTGCCACCAGTGAGACAGGTCTCAGGGATACGCAGTATTTT
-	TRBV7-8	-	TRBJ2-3	CASSFGVTDTQYF	TGTGCCAGCAGCTTCGGGGTCACAGATACGCAGTATTTT
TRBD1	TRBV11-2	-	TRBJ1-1	CASSWGQDTEAFF	TGTGCCAGCAGCTGGGGACAGGACACTGAAGCTTTCTTT
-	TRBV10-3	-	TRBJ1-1	CAIRRESRNTEAFF	TGTGCCATCAGGCGGGAATCCAGGAACACTGAAGCTTTCTTT
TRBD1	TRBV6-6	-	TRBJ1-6	CASAVMTGGYNSPLHF	TGTGCCAGCGCAGTAATGACAGGGGGCTATAATTCACCCCTCCACTTT
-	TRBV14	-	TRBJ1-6	CASSQARQANNSPLHF	TGTGCCAGCAGCCAAGCTCGACAGGCCAATAATTCACCCCTCCACTTT
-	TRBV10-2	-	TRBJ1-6	CASSESDPAGNSPLHF	TGCGCCAGCAGTGAGTCGGATCCAGCGGGAAATTCACCCCTCCACTTT
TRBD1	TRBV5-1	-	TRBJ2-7	CATAPSRGNTYEQYF	TGCGCCACCGCCCCTAGCAGGGGGAATACCTACGAGCAGTACTTC
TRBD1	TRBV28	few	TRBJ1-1	CASSSVFLDRVGNTEAFF	TGTGCCAGCAGTTCGGTTTTCCTTGACAGGGTGGGAAACACTGAAGCTTTCTTT
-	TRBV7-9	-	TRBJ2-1	CASRSSVAYEQFF	TGTGCCAGCAGGTCCTCTGTGGCTTATGAGCAGTTCTTC